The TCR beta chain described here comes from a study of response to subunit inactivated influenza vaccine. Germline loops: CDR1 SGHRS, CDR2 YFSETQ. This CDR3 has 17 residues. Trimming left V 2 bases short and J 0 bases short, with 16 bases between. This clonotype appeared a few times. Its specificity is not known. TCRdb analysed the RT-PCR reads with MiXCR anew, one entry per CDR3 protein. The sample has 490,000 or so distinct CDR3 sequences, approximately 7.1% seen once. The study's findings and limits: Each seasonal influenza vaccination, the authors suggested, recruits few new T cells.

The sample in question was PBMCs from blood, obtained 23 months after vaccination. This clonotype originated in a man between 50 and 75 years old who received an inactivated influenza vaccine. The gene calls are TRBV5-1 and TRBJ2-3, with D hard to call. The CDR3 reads CASSFNLDSLSTDTQYF. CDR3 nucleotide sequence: TGCGCCAGCAGCTTTAATCTGGATTCCCTTAGCACAGATACGCAGTATTTT.